The 25 T cell receptor beta chains below were found in one sample sequenced in a study of T cells after yellow fever vaccination (dated by TCRdb to between 2019 and 2020). Library method: 5' RACE. The listed sequencing device is Illumina HiSeq 2500. TCRdb reanalyzed the raw reads on its own, using fastp at Q25 for trimming and MiXCR for clone calling, and kept in-frame beta chains. CDR3 protein sequences are deduplicated, and each keeps its most common genes and DNA. Here the sample has around 100,000 distinct CDR3 sequences; roughly 8.9% occur a single time. The top ten constitute about 25% of the sample. The treatment or condition label corresponds to: live attenuated yellow fever vaccine strain. This specimen consisted of CD8+ T cells sorted from PBMCs, obtained 45 days after the yellow fever booster vaccination. Every receptor here comes from a man aged 25-45 years who received the YFV17D yellow fever vaccine.

This chain joins TRBV5-6 and TRBJ2-2, with unresolved D. The V end was cut by 4 bases, the J end by 7 bases, with 17 bases between. CDR1 and CDR2 from the germline V gene are SGHDT and YYEEEE. This CDR3 spans 15 amino acids. The CDR3 DNA follows: TGTGCCAGCAGCGACCGGGCCCCTGGAGACGGGGAGCTGTTTTTT. Protein sequence: CASSDRAPGDGELFF. Full variable domain (outside the CDR3, taken from reference TRBV5-6 and TRBJ2-2): DAGVTQSPTHLIKTRGQQVTLRCSPKSGHDTVSWYQQALGQGPQFIFQYYEEEERQRGNFPDRFSGHQFPNYSSELNVNALLLGDSALYLCASSDRAPGDGELFFGEGSRLTVL.

This clonotype was seen ten or more times. The genes are TRBV27 and TRBJ2-5; D is unresolved. The germline CDR1 and CDR2 sequences are MNHEY and SMNVEV (reference sequence). This CDR3 has 12 amino acids. With 6 bases removed from V and 2 bases from J, the gap between germline ends came to 7 bases. CDR3 bases: TGTGCCAGCAGCTCACCTCAAGAGACCCAGTACTTC. The encoded protein is CASSSPQETQYF.

This clonotype was detected ten times or more. This sequence joins TRBV12-3 or TRBV12-4 and TRBJ2-3, with D uncertain. Between the trimmed V and J ends, which lost 0 bases and 12 bases, there was a span of 13 bases. This CDR3 contains 13 residues. The CDR3 protein is CASSLASQPAQYF. CDR3 bases: TGTGCCAGCAGTTTAGCGTCCCAGCCGGCCCAGTATTTT.

This clonotype has more than one count but fewer than ten. The chain combines TRBV20-1 with TRBJ1-6, with unresolved D. The CDR3 runs 13 residues. V was trimmed by 1 base and J by 14 bases, leaving 15 bases between them. From germline, CDR1 is DFQATT and CDR2 SNEGSKA (reference sequence). The CDR3, as DNA: TGCAGTGCTAGAGTGTACCAGTCGGGGACCCTCCACTTT. It translates to CSARVYQSGTLHF.

This clonotype was observed many times. The chain recombines TRBV3-1 with TRBJ2-1; TRBD2 might be the D (6 bases). The CDR3 length is 16 residues. Between the trimmed V and J ends, which lost 5 bases and 0 bases, there was a span of 14 bases. The germline V gene has CDR1 LGHDT and CDR2 YNNKEL (reference sequence). The DNA of the CDR3 is TGTGCCAGCAGCTTTAATAGCGGACCCTCCTACAATGAGCAGTTCTTC. Translated: CASSFNSGPSYNEQFF.

The chain couples TRBV12-5 to TRBJ2-7; D is undetermined. The germline CDR1 and CDR2 sequences are LGHNT and FRNRAP. The CDR3 runs 12 residues. V lost 1 base, J lost 4 bases, and 5 bases lay in between. The CDR3 bases are TGTGCTAGTGGTTTGGACAATTACGAGCAGTACTTC. It encodes CASGLDNYEQYF.

This sequence joins TRBV15 and TRBJ2-7, with D tentatively TRBD1 or TRBD2 (5 bases each). The length of the CDR3 is 12 residues. Per germline, CDR1 LNHNV and CDR2 YYDKDF (reference sequence). V gave up 1 base and J gave up 7 bases, with 8 bases separating them. As DNA, the CDR3 is TGTGCCACCAGCAGAGGAGGGGATGAGCAGTACTTC. Its translation: CATSRGGDEQYF.

This clonotype was observed at least ten times. The gene calls are TRBV6-6 and TRBJ1-2, with D uncertain. The V end was cut by 8 bases, the J end by 8 bases, with 12 bases between. CDR3 length: 11 amino acids. Germline V gene lookup returns CDR1 MNHNY and CDR2 SVGAGI (reference sequence). The CDR3 bases are TGTGCCAGCTGGGGAGAAGAAGGCTACACCTTC. This translates into CASWGEEGYTF.

This clonotype was seen ten or more times. J is TRBJ2-1 and V is TRBV7-8; 10 nucleotides align to TRBD1. Germline values: CDR1 SGHVS, CDR2 FQNEAQ. The CDR3 contains 14 residues. J gave up 9 bases and V 5 bases, and 7 bases lay outside the gene matches. CDR3 DNA sequence: TGTGCCAGCAGCATTGGGACAGGGGTTGCTGAGCAGTTCTTC. It is translated as CASSIGTGVAEQFF.

Turning to this clonotype: This may come from a read error, since a much larger clone is one base off. V and J are TRBV5-1 and TRBJ2-1; tentative D call: TRBD1 (6 bases). Germline V CDR1 and CDR2: SGHRS, YFSETQ. The V end was cut by 7 bases, the J end by 10 bases, with 12 bases between. This CDR3 comprises 11 residues. The DNA of the CDR3 is TGCGCCAGCTTCGAGGGGGACGAGCAGTTCTTC. As protein: CASFEGDEQFF.

Ten or more counts support this clonotype. The rearrangement links TRBV5-6 to TRBJ2-7; 14 nucleotides match TRBD2. CDR3 length equals 17 residues. The germline gives CDR1 SGHDT, CDR2 YYEEEE. V was pared by 4 bases and J by 3 bases, with 9 bases of the junction left unmatched. Written as DNA, the CDR3 is TGTGCCAGCAGCCCGCCGGGACTAGCGGGAGAAGGCTACGAGCAGTACTTC. Translated: CASSPPGLAGEGYEQYF.

This clonotype appeared many times. The rearrangement uses TRBV15 and TRBJ2-7, with D tentatively TRBD1 or TRBD2 (5 bases each). The germline V gene encodes CDR1 LNHNV and CDR2 YYDKDF (reference sequence). V lost 1 base, J lost 2 bases, and 18 bases lay in between. The CDR3 is made up of 17 amino acids. CDR3 coding DNA: TGTGCCACCAGCAGAGTACGAATGGGACCGACTCCCTACGAGCAGTACTTC. It yields the protein CATSRVRMGPTPYEQYF.

This clonotype was counted ten times or more. V and J are TRBV20-1 and TRBJ2-5; D possibly corresponds to TRBD1 (6 bases). Germline V CDR1 and CDR2: DFQATT, SNEGSKA (reference sequence). V gave up 6 bases and J gave up 4 bases, with 12 bases separating them. The CDR3 spans 12 residues. The CDR3 spells CSAPGAGETQYF. CDR3 DNA sequence: TGCAGTGCCCCAGGGGCGGGAGAGACCCAGTACTTC.

In its sample, this clonotype was seen many times. This chain uses TRBV6-1 with TRBJ2-1; 8 bases map to TRBD2. V was clipped by 5 bases and J by 4 bases; unmatched bases: 7. The CDR3 runs to 15 residues. Germline lookup yields CDR1 MNHNS and CDR2 SASEGT. CDR3 bases: TGTGCCAGCAGTCCAGCGGGAGCGGGATACAATGAGCAGTTCTTC. Translation: CASSPAGAGYNEQFF.

In this sample, this clonotype turned up many times. The chain couples TRBV6-5 to TRBJ2-3; 7 nucleotides line up with TRBD2. J was trimmed by 2 bases and V by 6 bases; bases with no gene match: 11. The V gene's germline CDR1 is MNHEY and CDR2 SVGAGI. The CDR3 is 16 residues long. The CDR3 reads CASRTGGTNPTDTQYF. For the CDR3, the DNA is TGTGCCAGCAGGACCGGGGGGACCAACCCCACAGATACGCAGTATTTT.

This clonotype was counted many times. The chain combines TRBV5-1 with TRBJ1-1; possibly TRBD1 for D (5 bases). Trimming removed 0 bases from V and 7 bases from J, with 7 bases in between. CDR3 length equals 12 residues. Germline CDR1 is SGHRS and CDR2 is YFSETQ. The CDR3 loop reads CASSLAGIEAFF. The CDR3 DNA reads TGCGCCAGCAGCTTGGCAGGGATTGAAGCTTTCTTT.

A word on this clonotype: This may be a read error: a much more frequent sequence differs by one nucleotide. The V gene is TRBV29-1, the J gene TRBJ1-1; perhaps TRBD1 as D (5 bases). Per germline, CDR1 SQVTM and CDR2 ANQGSEA. CDR3 length: 14 residues. Trimming shortened V by 0 bases and J by 5 bases, and 13 bases separated the two germline ends. This chain's CDR3 is CSVEDNRGVTEAFF. The CDR3 bases are TGCAGCGTTGAAGACAATCGGGGGGTAACTGAAGCTTTCTTT.

This clonotype was picked up a small number of times. This chain connects TRBV29-1 to TRBJ1-2; possible D gene TRBD1, 5 bases. CDR3 length: 14 amino acids. The ends were cut back, 4 bases at V and 1 base at J, with 13 bases in the middle. The germline gives CDR1 SQVTM, CDR2 ANQGSEA. The CDR3 DNA reads as TGCAGCGTTGTCATGCAGGGAGTTAACTATGGCTACACCTTC. Translating gives CSVVMQGVNYGYTF.

In this sample, this clonotype turned up many times. The chain has TRBV5-5 and TRBJ2-2; D gene ambiguous. The CDR3 runs to 17 residues. V was pared by 2 bases and J by 0 bases, with 14 bases between. Germline assignment: CDR1 SGHKS and CDR2 YYEKEE (reference sequence). The CDR3 DNA reads TGTGCCAGCAGCTTCCTCTTGTTCGAGACGAACACCGGGGAGCTGTTTTTT. Translating gives CASSFLLFETNTGELFF.

The rearrangement uses TRBV5-1 and TRBJ2-1; 7 nucleotides line up with TRBD1. This CDR3 spans 16 amino acids. Germline V lookup: CDR1 SGHRS, CDR2 YFSETQ. The junction had 8 bases not matched to a gene; V was cut back by 4 bases and J by 1 base. CDR3 sequence: CASSPGTETSYNEQFF. The CDR3 DNA reads TGCGCCAGCAGCCCCGGGACAGAGACTTCCTACAATGAGCAGTTCTTC.

As to this clonotype: This clone may be a read error of a much larger clone one base away. This chain uses TRBV12-3 or TRBV12-4 with TRBJ2-7; possibly TRBD2 for D (6 bases). V gave up 10 bases and J gave up 6 bases, with 13 bases separating them. The CDR3 consists of 11 residues. This CDR3 reads CATGRCGEQYF. CDR3 DNA: TGTGCCACGGGGAGGTGCGGCGAGCAGTACTTC.

The chain combines TRBV7-9 with TRBJ2-2; D tentatively reads TRBD1 or TRBD2 (5 bases each). Trimming cost V 5 bases and J 7 bases, with 17 bases left between them. Germline V gives CDR1 SEHNR, CDR2 FQNEAQ (reference sequence). The CDR3 extends over 15 amino acids. CDR3 in amino acids: CASSPAGARIGELFF. In nucleotides, the CDR3 is TGTGCCAGCAGCCCCGCCGGGGCGCGTATCGGGGAGCTGTTTTTT.

The CDR3 DNA is TGTGCCAGCAGCCAGGAACAGGGGCCTGGGGCCAACGTCCTGACTTTC. Translation: CASSQEQGPGANVLTF. The V gene is TRBV4-2, the J gene TRBJ2-6; 7 bases line up with TRBD1. V was clipped by 3 bases and J by 2 bases; unmatched bases: 4. CDR3 size: 16 residues. Germline CDR1 LGHNA, CDR2 YNFKEQ.

The chain carries TRBV25-1 and TRBJ1-2; D is unclear. This CDR3 contains 15 residues. Germline V gene lookup returns CDR1 MGHDK and CDR2 SYGVNS. The V gene lost 1 base and the J gene lost 8 bases, with 17 bases spanning the gap. CDR3 sequence reads: CASSEWGGEAIGYTF. CDR3 sequence (DNA): TGTGCCAGCAGTGAATGGGGTGGGGAAGCTATCGGCTACACCTTC.

The rearrangement uses TRBV24-1 and TRBJ2-2; 9 bases match TRBD1. Losses at the gene ends were 8 bases for V and 0 bases for J; bases not matched to a gene: 6. Germline lookup yields CDR1 KGHDR and CDR2 SFDVKD. The CDR3 contains 16 residues. CDR3 nucleotide sequence: TGTGCCACCACACCCGGGACAGGGCCGAACACCGGGGAGCTGTTTTTT. It yields the protein CATTPGTGPNTGELFF.